This T cell receptor beta chain was sequenced during a study of blood T cell repertoires in COVID-19. Study as a whole: PBMCs, B-cell-depleted T cells, or T cells were the source of the cDNA or gDNA that made up the material.

In terms of age and location, participants ranged from roughly 18 to 100 years and lived in about 25 US areas. Participants had their cohort set by participant-reported clinical history. A case of COVID-19 had been met by exposed participants within 2 weeks before study entry. The CDR3 is 12 amino acids. V lost 7 bases and J 6 bases, leaving 9 bases between the germline ends. Germline loops: CDR1 SNHLY, CDR2 FYNNEI. Clones were sequenced by immunoSEQ multiplex PCR, and TCRdb holds only the in-frame ones, with some missing. This sample has 220,000 or so clones, with around 91% found just once. The J gene is TRBJ2-2, the V gene TRBV2; weak D call: TRBD1 (5 bases). The receptor comes from a young man who had been exposed to COVID-19. Sequencing was carried out using PBMCs or T cells enriched from blood (not recorded which). The CDR3 here is CASNQGPGELFF. In DNA form, the CDR3 reads TGTGCCAGCAACCAGGGCCCCGGGGAGCTGTTTTTT.